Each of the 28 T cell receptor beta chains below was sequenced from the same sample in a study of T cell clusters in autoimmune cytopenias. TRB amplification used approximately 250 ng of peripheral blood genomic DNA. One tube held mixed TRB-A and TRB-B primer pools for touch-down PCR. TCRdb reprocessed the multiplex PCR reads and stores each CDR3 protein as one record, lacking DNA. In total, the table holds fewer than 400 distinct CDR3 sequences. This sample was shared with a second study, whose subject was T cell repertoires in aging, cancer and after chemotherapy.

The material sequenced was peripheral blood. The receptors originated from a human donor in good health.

The CDR3 here is CASSYQGGRTDTQYF. J is TRBJ2-3 and V is TRBV6-6; TCRdb proposes TRBD1, but this gene call is untestable without DNA. Germline CDR1 and CDR2: MNHNY and SVGAGI (reference sequence). This CDR3 spans 15 amino acids.

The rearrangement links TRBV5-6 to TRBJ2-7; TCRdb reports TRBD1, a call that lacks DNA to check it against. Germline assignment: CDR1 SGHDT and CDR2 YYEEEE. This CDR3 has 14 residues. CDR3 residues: CASSLGGQQKEQYF. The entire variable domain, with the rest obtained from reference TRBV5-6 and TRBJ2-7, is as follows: DAGVTQSPTHLIKTRGQQVTLRCSPKSGHDTVSWYQQALGQGPQFIFQYYEEEERQRGNFPDRFSGHQFPNYSSELNVNALLLGDSALYLCASSLGGQQKEQYFGPGTRLTVT.

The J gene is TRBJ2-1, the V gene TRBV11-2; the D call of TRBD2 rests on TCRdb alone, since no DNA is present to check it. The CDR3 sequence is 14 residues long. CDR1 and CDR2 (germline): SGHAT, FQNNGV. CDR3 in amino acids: CASSKTSGSDEQFF.

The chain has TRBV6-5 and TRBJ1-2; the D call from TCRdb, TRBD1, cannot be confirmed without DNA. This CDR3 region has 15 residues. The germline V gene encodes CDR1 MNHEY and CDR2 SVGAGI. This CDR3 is CASTTPRGGDYGYTF.

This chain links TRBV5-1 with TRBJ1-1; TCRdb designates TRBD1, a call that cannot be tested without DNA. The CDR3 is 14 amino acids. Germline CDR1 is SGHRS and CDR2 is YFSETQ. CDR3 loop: CASSTGTANTEAFF.

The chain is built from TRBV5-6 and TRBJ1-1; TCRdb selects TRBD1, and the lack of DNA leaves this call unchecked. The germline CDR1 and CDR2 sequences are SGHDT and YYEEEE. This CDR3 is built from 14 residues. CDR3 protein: CASSFRQTNTEAFF.

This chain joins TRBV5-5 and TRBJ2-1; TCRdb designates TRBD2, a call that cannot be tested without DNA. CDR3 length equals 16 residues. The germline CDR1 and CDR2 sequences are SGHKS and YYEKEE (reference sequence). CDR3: CASSWTSGGAHNEQFF.

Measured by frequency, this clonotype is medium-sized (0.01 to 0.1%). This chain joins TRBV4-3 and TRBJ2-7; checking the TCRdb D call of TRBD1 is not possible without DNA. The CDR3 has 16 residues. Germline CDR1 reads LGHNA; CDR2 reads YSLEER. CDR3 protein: CASSQVAGQGADEQYF.

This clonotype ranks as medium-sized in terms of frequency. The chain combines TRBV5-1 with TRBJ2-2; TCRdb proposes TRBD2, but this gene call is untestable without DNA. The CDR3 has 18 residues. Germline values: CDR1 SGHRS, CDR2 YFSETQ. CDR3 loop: CASSLEGLAGGYTGELFF.

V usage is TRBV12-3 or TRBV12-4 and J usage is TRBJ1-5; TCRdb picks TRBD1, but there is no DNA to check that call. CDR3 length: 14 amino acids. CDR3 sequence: CASSRTGSNQPQHF.

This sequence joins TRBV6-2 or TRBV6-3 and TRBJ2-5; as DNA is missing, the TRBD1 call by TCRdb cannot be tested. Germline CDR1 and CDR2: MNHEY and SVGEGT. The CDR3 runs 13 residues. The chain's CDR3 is CASTPVGRETEYF.

CDR3 amino acids: CASSFVQGNQPQHF. The chain has TRBV6-1 and TRBJ1-5. Germline-derived CDR1 and CDR2 are MNHNS and SASEGT. The CDR3 covers 14 residues.

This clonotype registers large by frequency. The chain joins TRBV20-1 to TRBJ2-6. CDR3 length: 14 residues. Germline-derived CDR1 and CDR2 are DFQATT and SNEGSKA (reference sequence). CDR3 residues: CSAEGLTGANVLTF.

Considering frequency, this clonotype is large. CDR3 region: CASSLLMGDQPQHF. This chain joins TRBV6-2 or TRBV6-3 and TRBJ1-5; TCRdb's D call, TRBD1, is unchecked because there is no DNA. Germline loops: CDR1 MNHEY, CDR2 SVGEGT. The CDR3 loop spans 14 amino acids.

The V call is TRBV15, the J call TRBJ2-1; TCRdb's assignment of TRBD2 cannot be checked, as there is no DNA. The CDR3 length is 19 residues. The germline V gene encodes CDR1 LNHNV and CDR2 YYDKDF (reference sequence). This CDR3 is CATSREEGSGGDSYNEQFF.

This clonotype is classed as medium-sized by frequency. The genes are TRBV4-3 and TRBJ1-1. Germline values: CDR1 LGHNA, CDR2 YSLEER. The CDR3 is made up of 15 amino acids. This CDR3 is CASSQDRRANTEAFF.

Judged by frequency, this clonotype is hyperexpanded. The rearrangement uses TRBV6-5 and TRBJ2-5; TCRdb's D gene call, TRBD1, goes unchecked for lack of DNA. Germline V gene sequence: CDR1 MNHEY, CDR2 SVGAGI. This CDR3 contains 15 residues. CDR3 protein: CASSSQANGKETQYF.

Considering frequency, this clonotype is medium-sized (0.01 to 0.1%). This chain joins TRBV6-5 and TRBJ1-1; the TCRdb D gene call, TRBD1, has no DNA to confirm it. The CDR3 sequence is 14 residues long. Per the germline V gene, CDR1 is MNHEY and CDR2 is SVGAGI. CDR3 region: CASVRTGSLTEAFF.

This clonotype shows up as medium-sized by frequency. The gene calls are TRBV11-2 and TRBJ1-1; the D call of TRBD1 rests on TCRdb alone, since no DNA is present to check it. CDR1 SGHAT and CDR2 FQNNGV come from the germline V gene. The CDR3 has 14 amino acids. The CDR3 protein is CASSLESRASEAFF.

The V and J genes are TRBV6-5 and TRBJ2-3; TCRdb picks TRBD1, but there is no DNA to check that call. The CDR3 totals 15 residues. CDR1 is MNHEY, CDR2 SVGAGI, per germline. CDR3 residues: CASSPLTTGTDTQYF.

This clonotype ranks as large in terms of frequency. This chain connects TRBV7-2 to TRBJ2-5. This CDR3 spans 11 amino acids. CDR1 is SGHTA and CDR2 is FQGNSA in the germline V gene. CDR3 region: CASSSEETQYF. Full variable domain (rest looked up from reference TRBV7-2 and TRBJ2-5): GAGVSQSPSNKVTEKGKDVELRCDPISGHTALYWYRQSLGQGLEFLIYFQGNSAPDKSGLPSDRFSAERTGGSVSTLTIQRTQQEDSAVYLCASSSEETQYFGPGTRLLVL.

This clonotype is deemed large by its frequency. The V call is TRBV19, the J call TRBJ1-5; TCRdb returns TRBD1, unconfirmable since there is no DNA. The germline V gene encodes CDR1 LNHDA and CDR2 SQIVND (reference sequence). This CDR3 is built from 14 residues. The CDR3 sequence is CASSYPQGNQPQHF.

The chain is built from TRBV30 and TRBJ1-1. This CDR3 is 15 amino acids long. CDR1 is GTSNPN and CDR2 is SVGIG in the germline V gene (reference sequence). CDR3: CAWTLLRGMNTEAFF.

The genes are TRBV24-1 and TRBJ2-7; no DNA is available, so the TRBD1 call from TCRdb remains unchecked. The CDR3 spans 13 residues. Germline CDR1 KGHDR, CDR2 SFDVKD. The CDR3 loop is CATRDRGPYEQYF.

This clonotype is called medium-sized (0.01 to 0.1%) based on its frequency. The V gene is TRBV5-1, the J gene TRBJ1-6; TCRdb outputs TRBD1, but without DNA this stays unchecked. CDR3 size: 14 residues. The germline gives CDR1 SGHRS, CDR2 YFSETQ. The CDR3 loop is CASSLGTGNSPLHF.

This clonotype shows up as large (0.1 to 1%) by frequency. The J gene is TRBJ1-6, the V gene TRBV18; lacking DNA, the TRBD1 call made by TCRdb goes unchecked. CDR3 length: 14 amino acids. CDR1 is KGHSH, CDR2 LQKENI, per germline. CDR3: CASSPREDNSPLHF.

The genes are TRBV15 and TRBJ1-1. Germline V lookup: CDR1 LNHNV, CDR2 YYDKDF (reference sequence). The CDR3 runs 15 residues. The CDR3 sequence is CATSPQGPSNTEAFF.

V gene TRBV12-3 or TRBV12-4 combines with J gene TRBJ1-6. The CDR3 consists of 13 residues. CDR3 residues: CASSRSEDSPLHF.